One and the same sample provided the 30 T cell receptor beta chains below, sequenced in a study of a mutant IDH1 vaccine in newly diagnosed glioma. Antigen specificity for these receptors is unknown. The time point here: week 47, end of study. Vaccinated patients received 300 ug of mutant IDH1 20-mer peptide per dose, with topical imiquimod. The data were produced by immunoSEQ multiplex PCR, yet TCRdb's version contains in-frame clones alone and is incomplete. The profile shows approximately 52,000 clones, approximately 80% of them singletons. The sample here was PBMCs, taken from a glioma patient whose treatment included an IDH1 peptide vaccine. These receptors all come from a woman aged 40 to 50 with glioma. Some clones in this sample may be carry-over from other donors' samples.

V usage is TRBV9 and J usage is TRBJ1-4; no clear D. V was trimmed by 0 bases and J by 4 bases, leaving 7 bases between them. The germline V gene has CDR1 SGDLS and CDR2 YYNGEE. The CDR3 spans 14 residues. The CDR3 spells CASSVAWGNEKLFF. Written as DNA, the CDR3 is TGTGCCAGCAGCGTAGCTTGGGGTAATGAAAAACTGTTTTTT.

The V call is TRBV6-5, the J call TRBJ2-5; 10 positions agree with TRBD1. The germline V gene has CDR1 MNHEY and CDR2 SVGAGI. The CDR3 totals 14 residues. Trimming cost V 6 bases and J 5 bases; bases outside gene matches: 6. The CDR3 DNA reads as TGTGCCAGCAGCTTTGGACAGGGGGGGGAGACCCAGTACTTC. Its protein is CASSFGQGGETQYF.

The chain has TRBV6-5 and TRBJ1-5, with no clear D. V shed 6 bases and J shed 0 bases, with 6 bases lying between them. This CDR3 has 13 amino acids. Germline-derived CDR1 and CDR2 are MNHEY and SVGAGI. CDR3 in amino acids: CASRMDSNQPQHF. The CDR3 DNA sequence: TGTGCCAGCAGAATGGATAGCAATCAGCCCCAGCATTTT.

This chain connects TRBV5-1 to TRBJ1-2, with a weak D call TRBD1 (5 bases). This CDR3 region has 15 residues. Germline CDR1 reads SGHRS; CDR2 reads YFSETQ. V was clipped by 5 bases and J by 3 bases, with 17 bases between them. As DNA, the CDR3 is TGCGCCAGCAGTCCAATGGGGGGTCGGGACTATGGCTACACCTTC. Protein product: CASSPMGGRDYGYTF.

This clone was observed a single time. V and J are TRBV5-1 and TRBJ2-7; 9 bases are shared with TRBD2. Germline V CDR1 and CDR2: SGHRS, YFSETQ. There are 13 residues in the CDR3. After removal of 10 bases from V and 4 bases from J, the junction contained 9 bases not matched to a gene. CDR3 DNA: TGCGCCTCCCGCCGCGGGGGGGCTTACGAGCAGTACTTC. Its translation is CASRRGGAYEQYF. Drawing the rest from reference TRBV5-1 and TRBJ2-7, the complete variable domain is KAGVTQTPRYLIKTRGQQVTLSCSPISGHRSVSWYQQTPGQGLQFLFEYFSETQRNKGNFPGRFSGRQFSNSRSEMNVSTLELGDSALYLCASRRGGAYEQYFGPGTRLTVT.

This rearrangement joins TRBV14 to TRBJ1-2; D not certain. V was clipped by 2 bases and J by 6 bases, with 10 bases between them. This CDR3 is 13 amino acids long. Per the germline V gene, CDR1 is SGHDN and CDR2 is FVKESK. The CDR3 DNA sequence: TGTGCCAGCAGCCAATCAAGAATTCATGGCTACACCTTC. This sequence encodes CASSQSRIHGYTF. The whole variable domain, filled in from reference TRBV14 and TRBJ1-2, reads EAGVTQFPSHSVIEKGQTVTLRCDPISGHDNLYWYRRVMGKEIKFLLHFVKESKQDESGMPNNRFLAERTGGTYSTLKVQPAELEDSGVYFCASSQSRIHGYTFGSGTRLTVV.

V gene TRBV5-6 combines with J gene TRBJ1-2; TRBD1 agrees at 7 bases. Unmatched junction bases numbered 6, after V lost 0 bases and J lost 4 bases. The CDR3 sequence is 15 residues long. Germline values: CDR1 SGHDT, CDR2 YYEEEE. CDR3 residues: CASSLVGQGGYGYTF. The CDR3 nucleotides read TGTGCCAGCAGCTTGGTTGGGCAGGGGGGCTATGGCTACACCTTC.

V gene TRBV12-5 combines with J gene TRBJ2-7; D not certain. The CDR3 runs 14 residues. Germline lookup yields CDR1 LGHNT and CDR2 FRNRAP. Deletions cut 6 bases from V and 7 bases from J, with 19 bases between. The CDR3 bases are TGTGCTAGTGGAGTGAATACTTACGGTGGGGAGCAGTACTTC. Amino acid sequence: CASGVNTYGGEQYF.

This clone appeared a few times. The chain joins TRBV6-5 to TRBJ1-1; tentatively, D is TRBD1 (5 bases). This CDR3 has 11 residues. Germline lookup yields CDR1 MNHEY and CDR2 SVGAGI. The V end lost 5 bases, the J end lost 10 bases, and 11 bases lay between the germline ends. CDR3 bases: TGTGCCAGCAGTAGGGACGGGAGAGCTTTCTTT. Translation: CASSRDGRAFF.

The chain links TRBV10-3 to TRBJ1-2; 11 positions match TRBD1. The V gene's germline CDR1 is ENHRY and CDR2 SYGVKD. This CDR3 is 15 amino acids long. V shed 2 bases, J shed 6 bases, and the junction held 5 bases outside the gene matches. This CDR3 reads CAISEAGTGGDGYTF. The CDR3 nucleotides are TGTGCCATCAGTGAGGCCGGGACAGGGGGTGATGGCTACACCTTC.

The V and J genes are TRBV7-9 and TRBJ1-1; TRBD1 aligns across 8 bases. CDR1 is SEHNR, CDR2 FQNEAQ, per germline (reference sequence). Trimming cost V 1 base and J 0 bases; bases outside gene matches: 7. This CDR3 is built from 17 residues. The CDR3 nucleotides are TGTGCCAGCAGCTTAGGGGCAGGGGGCGGCCTGAACACTGAAGCTTTCTTT. Amino acids: CASSLGAGGGLNTEAFF.

The chain is built from TRBV27 and TRBJ2-6; D not certain. The CDR3 contains 14 residues. Trimming shortened V by 7 bases and J by 0 bases, and 7 bases separated the two germline ends. Germline loops: CDR1 MNHEY, CDR2 SMNVEV (reference sequence). CDR3 amino acids: CASTTPSGANVLTF. The CDR3 DNA sequence: TGTGCCAGCACGACCCCCTCTGGGGCCAACGTCCTGACTTTC.

This CDR3 reads CAPRGPYEQYF. CDR3 nucleotides: TGTGCCCCGAGGGGTCCCTACGAGCAGTACTTC. J is TRBJ2-7 and V is TRBV30; D may be TRBD1 or TRBD2 (5 bases each). V was shortened by 8 bases and J by 2 bases, with 10 bases between the two germline ends. Germline assignment: CDR1 GTSNPN and CDR2 SVGIG (reference sequence). The CDR3 loop spans 11 amino acids.

This chain uses TRBV29-1 with TRBJ2-7; D is possibly TRBD1 (6 bases). Germline V gene lookup returns CDR1 SQVTM and CDR2 ANQGSEA. V was pared by 7 bases and J by 7 bases, with 23 bases between. This CDR3 has 14 amino acids. CDR3 in DNA: TGCAGCGCACTGGGGGCGAGGTCGGGTGGGGAGCAGTACTTC. As protein: CSALGARSGGEQYF.

This chain links TRBV12-5 with TRBJ1-2, with unresolved D. Germline CDR1 LGHNT, CDR2 FRNRAP. There are 13 residues in the CDR3. V was shortened by 1 base and J by 5 bases, with 8 bases between the two germline ends. CDR3 region: CASGLAQGYGYTF. CDR3 DNA sequence: TGTGCTAGTGGTTTGGCCCAAGGGTATGGCTACACCTTC. Complete variable domain (other parts from reference TRBV12-5 and TRBJ1-2): DARVTQTPRHKVTEMGQEVTMRCQPILGHNTVFWYRQTMMQGLELLAYFRNRAPLDDSGMPKDRFSAEMPDATLATLKIQPSEPRDSAVYFCASGLAQGYGYTFGSGTRLTVV.

This chain uses TRBV4-2 with TRBJ2-1, with D possibly called TRBD1 or TRBD2 (7 bases each). Trimming pared 0 bases from V and 0 bases from J, leaving 15 bases between. This CDR3 has 18 residues. Germline V lookup: CDR1 LGHNA, CDR2 YNFKEQ. CDR3 in DNA: TGTGCCAGCAGCCAAGAAGGAGGGAGGGGGCCCTCCTACAATGAGCAGTTCTTC. Its protein product is CASSQEGGRGPSYNEQFF.

The rearrangement joins TRBV11-2 to TRBJ2-7, with a weak D call TRBD1 (5 bases). V lost 3 bases to trimming and J lost 5 bases, with 14 bases between them. CDR1 is SGHAT, CDR2 FQNNGV, per germline. This CDR3 is built from 14 residues. The CDR3 here is CASSFAWQGDEQYF. The DNA of the CDR3 is TGTGCCAGCAGCTTCGCTTGGCAGGGTGACGAGCAGTACTTC.

This CDR3 is CASSQVLGNEQYF. CDR3 bases: TGCGCCAGCAGCCAAGTCTTAGGTAACGAGCAGTACTTC. The genes are TRBV4-3 and TRBJ2-7, with D hard to call. The CDR3 runs 13 residues. V was pared by 1 base and J by 5 bases, with 9 bases between. Germline loops: CDR1 LGHNA, CDR2 YSLEER.

The V gene is TRBV5-4, the J gene TRBJ1-1; no clear D. The V end lost 0 bases, the J end lost 6 bases, and 9 bases lay between the germline ends. The CDR3 extends over 13 amino acids. Germline assignment: CDR1 SGHNT and CDR2 YYREEE (reference sequence). For the CDR3, the DNA is TGTGCCAGCAGCTTGGGGGCAGATGCTGAAGCTTTCTTT. Translation gives CASSLGADAEAFF.

This clone was seen more than once but under ten times. The CDR3 reads CASSPLGLAGIQETQYF. The CDR3 DNA reads as TGTGCCAGCAGCCCCCTAGGACTAGCGGGGATCCAAGAGACCCAGTACTTC. The chain uses TRBV14 and TRBJ2-5; TRBD2 matches 12 bases. After removal of 4 bases from V and 1 base from J, the junction contained 7 bases not matched to a gene. The germline V gene encodes CDR1 SGHDN and CDR2 FVKESK. The CDR3 sequence is 17 residues long.

The chain is built from TRBV6-1 and TRBJ1-1; tentative D call: TRBD1 (5 bases). Germline lookup yields CDR1 MNHNS and CDR2 SASEGT. Trimming removed 5 bases from V and 4 bases from J, with 14 bases in between. The CDR3 covers 14 residues. The chain's CDR3 is CASSTTTGTTEAFF. The CDR3 DNA reads as TGTGCCAGCAGTACAACTACCGGGACCACTGAAGCTTTCTTT.

This clone turned up a few times. The CDR3, as DNA: TGTGCCAGCAGCTTATCCGCACTCGACTATGGCTACACCTTC. Translation gives CASSLSALDYGYTF. The chain links TRBV7-2 to TRBJ1-2; D gene unclear. This CDR3 region has 14 residues. The V and J ends lost 2 bases and 3 bases respectively, with 10 bases between them. The germline CDR1 and CDR2 sequences are SGHTA and FQGNSA.

This chain links TRBV5-1 with TRBJ1-2, with 7 bases matching TRBD1. V dropped 4 bases and J dropped 7; count of bases not matched to a gene: 16. The CDR3 is 16 residues long. CDR1 is SGHRS, CDR2 YFSETQ, per germline. The CDR3: CASSQDRGQSVVGYTF. In nucleotides, the CDR3 is TGCGCCAGCAGCCAAGATAGGGGACAGTCAGTGGTTGGCTACACCTTC. The full variable domain, completed using reference TRBV5-1 and TRBJ1-2, is KAGVTQTPRYLIKTRGQQVTLSCSPISGHRSVSWYQQTPGQGLQFLFEYFSETQRNKGNFPGRFSGRQFSNSRSEMNVSTLELGDSALYLCASSQDRGQSVVGYTFGSGTRLTVV.

CDR3 amino acids: CAWSVGGPPGEQYF. As DNA, the CDR3 is TGTGCCTGGAGTGTAGGAGGCCCCCCGGGGGAGCAGTACTTC. The chain employs TRBV30 and TRBJ2-7; the D gene is possibly TRBD2 (5 bases). Trimming stripped 0 bases from V and 7 bases from J, with 16 bases between. CDR1 is GTSNPN, CDR2 SVGIG, per germline (reference sequence). CDR3 size: 14 residues.

V is TRBV6-5 and J is TRBJ2-7, with 10 bases aligning to TRBD2. Germline V gene data show CDR1 as MNHEY and CDR2 as SVGAGI. The length of the CDR3 is 15 residues. V lost 4 bases, J lost 2 bases, and 5 bases stayed unmatched. The CDR3 DNA reads as TGTGCCAGCAGTTTCACTAGCGGGACAACCTACGAGCAGTACTTC. As protein: CASSFTSGTTYEQYF.

The chain carries TRBV5-1 and TRBJ1-5; D not resolved. The V end was cut by 0 bases, the J end by 0 bases, with 19 bases between. The CDR3 loop spans 19 amino acids. The germline V gene has CDR1 SGHRS and CDR2 YFSETQ. CDR3 residues: CASSLAPGLQSYSNQPQHF. CDR3 nucleotides: TGCGCCAGCAGCTTGGCCCCAGGACTCCAAAGTTATAGCAATCAGCCCCAGCATTTT. Full variable domain (missing parts from reference TRBV5-1 and TRBJ1-5): KAGVTQTPRYLIKTRGQQVTLSCSPISGHRSVSWYQQTPGQGLQFLFEYFSETQRNKGNFPGRFSGRQFSNSRSEMNVSTLELGDSALYLCASSLAPGLQSYSNQPQHFGDGTRLSIL.

This clone was detected once. The rearrangement joins TRBV30 to TRBJ2-3; TRBD2 matches 8 bases. The CDR3 runs 13 residues. Germline CDR1 and CDR2: GTSNPN and SVGIG (reference sequence). V shed 7 bases, J shed 4 bases, and the junction held 7 bases outside the gene matches. The CDR3, as DNA: TGTGCCTCCGGGGGGGTCGCCGCAGATACGCAGTATTTT. This encodes CASGGVAADTQYF.

The rearrangement uses TRBV5-1 and TRBJ2-3; 13 nucleotides agree with TRBD2. J was trimmed by 2 bases and V by 3 bases; bases with no gene match: 6. CDR3 length: 17 residues. The germline V gene encodes CDR1 SGHRS and CDR2 YFSETQ. The CDR3 reads CASSSLGTSGNTDTQYF. In DNA, the CDR3 is TGCGCCAGCAGCTCCCTCGGGACTAGCGGGAACACAGATACGCAGTATTTT.

The rearrangement links TRBV29-1 to TRBJ1-6, with D hard to call. The germline gives CDR1 SQVTM, CDR2 ANQGSEA. The CDR3 is 14 amino acids. Deletions cut 1 base from V and 9 bases from J, with 13 bases between. This CDR3 is CSVEAYPPGSPLHF. CDR3 coding DNA: TGCAGCGTTGAAGCGTATCCTCCGGGTTCACCCCTCCACTTT.

The CDR3 region has the DNA TGTGCCAGTAGTATGTTCGGCCAGGGGGCGAGTCAGCCCCAGCATTTT. It codes for CASSMFGQGASQPQHF. V and J are TRBV19 and TRBJ1-5; TRBD1 matches at 8 bases. This CDR3 is built from 16 residues. The germline CDR1 and CDR2 sequences are LNHDA and SQIVND (reference sequence). Germline trimming cut 3 bases from V and 6 bases from J; bases unmatched to any gene: 10.